The text below deals with one TCR beta chain. What it binds is unknown. These data belong to a study of shared clonotypes between healthy human individuals. Per the germline V gene, CDR1 is GTSNPN and CDR2 is SVGIG (reference sequence). The CDR3 is made up of 15 amino acids. V lost 0 bases to trimming and J lost 6 bases; unmatched junction nucleotides: 6. None of the donors, who were healthy HIV-negative adults, had recently had acute infections or vaccinations. Nashville, Tennessee was home to all donors, each a Caucasian adult. About 100 million PBMCs were counted before genomic DNA extraction. TCRdb's copy holds only in-frame clones and misses some; the assay was immunoSEQ multiplex PCR. Counted here are some 500,000 clones, 79% occurring once; the ten biggest clones make up approximately 12%. The study's findings and limits: Sampling involved blood alone; tissue repertoires likely differ.

The gene calls are TRBV30 and TRBJ1-1; 11 nucleotides match TRBD1. Source material: PBMCs. The clonotype comes from a woman in her thirties or forties in good health. Some clones in this sample may be carry-over from other donors' samples. DNA for the CDR3: TGTGCCTGGAGTGTACCGGACAGGGGGCGGGCTGAAGCTTTCTTT. Protein sequence: CAWSVPDRGRAEAFF.